In its sample, the clone carrying this TCR beta chain was seen a few times. Each donor was a healthy Caucasian. This entry belongs to a study of identical twins. The CDR3 length is 15 residues. The ends lost 5 bases at V and 6 bases at J; junction bases unmatched: 9. Germline V CDR1 and CDR2: MNHNS, SASEGT. Using its own MiXCR run on the 5' RACE reads, TCRdb lists one record per CDR3 protein. The table has roughly 720,000 distinct CDR3 sequences, roughly 20% seen once. A further study also used this sample, focusing on T cells expressing NK-cell markers.

The sequenced material came from PBMCs. The rearrangement joins TRBV6-1 to TRBJ2-4, with TRBD1 identical over 8 bases. This receptor was obtained from a woman aged 18-29 years in good health. The CDR3 here is CASSRQGNSVNIQYF. CDR3 nucleotides: TGTGCCAGCAGTCGACAGGGGAATAGTGTAAACATTCAGTACTTC.